The 21 T cell receptor beta chains given below trace back to one sample, sequenced in a study of vaccination and CD4 T cells after COVID-19. Sample treatment: roughly 11-day PBMC culture with coronavirus spike peptide pools or control peptides (ViraFEST assay). Sequenced with the Oncomine TCR Beta short-read assay was DNA taken from cultured CD4+ T cells. TCRdb passed the PCR reads through MiXCR, listing each CDR3 protein once. The sample records 15,000 to 20,000 distinct CDR3 sequences, 20% to 30% being singletons. Antigens of these TCRs are unknown. Sequenced sample: cultured CD4+ T cells from blood. The receptors here all came from a human donor with COVID-19.

This clonotype occurred a few times. The V call is TRBV2, the J call TRBJ1-5; D is possibly TRBD1 (5 bases). The germline V and J ends were trimmed by 7 bases and 6 bases, with 13 bases remaining between them. The CDR3 loop spans 13 amino acids. CDR1 SNHLY and CDR2 FYNNEI come from the germline V gene. Here the CDR3 DNA reads TGTGCCAGCACCAGGGTAGAGGTTCAGCCCCAGCATTTT. Encoded protein: CASTRVEVQPQHF.

This clonotype has only a few counts. The V and J genes are TRBV6-5 and TRBJ2-2; weak D call: TRBD1 (5 bases). The CDR3 covers 16 residues. Germline-derived CDR1 and CDR2 are MNHEY and SVGAGI. The V end was cut by 2 bases, the J end by 5 bases, with 15 bases between. For the CDR3, the DNA is TGTGCCAGCAGTTACCCCAAGGGGCGATTAACCGGGGAGCTGTTTTTT. It translates to CASSYPKGRLTGELFF.

The chain has TRBV9 and TRBJ1-1, with 8 bases that match TRBD1. Germline V gives CDR1 SGDLS, CDR2 YYNGEE. The CDR3 is 15 residues long. V shed 2 bases, J shed 2 bases, and the junction held 5 bases outside the gene matches. For the CDR3, the DNA is TGTGCCAGCAGCGTGGAGGGACAGGCAAACACTGAAGCTTTCTTT. Protein: CASSVEGQANTEAFF.

V usage is TRBV5-6 and J usage is TRBJ1-1; TRBD1 is a possible D gene (5 bases). The CDR3 extends over 12 amino acids. Germline V lookup: CDR1 SGHDT, CDR2 YYEEEE. V was trimmed by 4 bases and J by 7 bases, leaving 11 bases between them. Here the CDR3 reads CASSGYRFEAFF. The DNA of the CDR3 is TGTGCCAGCAGCGGATACAGGTTTGAAGCTTTCTTT.

This clonotype was seen only once. The chain uses TRBV19 and TRBJ2-4; 9 bases match TRBD1. Germline loops: CDR1 LNHDA, CDR2 SQIVND (reference sequence). J lost 2 bases, V lost 1 base, and 3 bases had no gene match. This CDR3 is 16 amino acids long. The CDR3 reads CASSIGGQGSKNIQYF. In nucleotides, the CDR3 is TGTGCCAGTAGTATAGGGGGACAGGGCTCCAAAAACATTCAGTACTTC. Based on the CDR3 plus reference TRBV19 and TRBJ2-4, the full variable domain is DGGITQSPKYLFRKEGQNVTLSCEQNLNHDAMYWYRQDPGQGLRLIYYSQIVNDFQKGDIAEGYSVSREKKESFPLTVTSAQKNPTAFYLCASSIGGQGSKNIQYFGAGTRLSVL.

This chain uses TRBV19 with TRBJ1-6; D may be TRBD1 (5 bases). Germline loops: CDR1 LNHDA, CDR2 SQIVND (reference sequence). This CDR3 region has 19 residues. The V end lost 3 bases, the J end lost 2 bases, and 20 bases lay between the germline ends. The CDR3 DNA is TGTGCCAGTAGTATGGTCCTGGCCACGGGGGGTACCTATAATTCACCCCTCCACTTT. This codes for CASSMVLATGGTYNSPLHF.

This chain connects TRBV7-9 to TRBJ2-7; D may match TRBD1 or TRBD2 (5 bases each). From germline, CDR1 is SEHNR and CDR2 FQNEAQ (reference sequence). This CDR3 region has 13 residues. Trimming cost V 4 bases and J 6 bases, with 13 bases left between them. The CDR3 DNA sequence: TGTGCCAGCAGCTATGGGACCCAGGGCGAGCAGTACTTC. It yields the protein CASSYGTQGEQYF.

This clonotype was picked up a small number of times. J is TRBJ2-1 and V is TRBV6-1, with 8 bases aligning to TRBD2. The junction had 12 bases not matched to a gene; V was cut back by 6 bases and J by 11 bases. The CDR3 is 14 amino acids. Per germline, CDR1 MNHNS and CDR2 SASEGT. CDR3 amino acids: CASRTGGGQAKQFF. DNA for the CDR3: TGTGCCAGCAGAACCGGGGGGGGGCAAGCCAAGCAGTTCTTC.

V and J are TRBV20-1 and TRBJ2-5; D possibly corresponds to TRBD2 (6 bases). Germline assignment: CDR1 DFQATT and CDR2 SNEGSKA (reference sequence). Trimming took 6 bases from V and 4 from J, leaving 21 bases between them. CDR3 length: 15 amino acids. CDR3 sequence (DNA): TGCAGTGCCCGCGACCGAACAAGGGGAGGAGAGACCCAGTACTTC. This gives the protein CSARDRTRGGETQYF.

The chain couples TRBV4-1 to TRBJ2-2, with 9 bases that match TRBD2. The CDR3 sequence is 18 residues long. Germline assignment: CDR1 MGHRA and CDR2 YSYEKL. V gave up 0 bases and J gave up 9 bases; unmatched junction bases: 14. CDR3 DNA: TGCGCCAGCAGCCAAGATAGTGGCGGGGGGGCCAATGGGAGGGAGCTGTTTTTT. Protein: CASSQDSGGGANGRELFF.

This clonotype has only a few counts. Written as DNA, the CDR3 is TGTGCCACCCGGGGCACAGGTAATGAAAAACTGTTTTTT. As protein: CATRGTGNEKLFF. The V call is TRBV2, the J call TRBJ1-4, with D perhaps TRBD1 (5 bases). CDR1 and CDR2 from the germline V gene are SNHLY and FYNNEI. The length of the CDR3 is 13 residues. V was shortened by 10 bases and J by 4 bases, with 13 bases between the two germline ends. Based on the CDR3 plus reference TRBV2 and TRBJ1-4, the full variable domain is EPEVTQTPSHQVTQMGQEVILRCVPISNHLYFYWYRQILGQKVEFLVSFYNNEISEKSEIFDDQFSVERPDGSNFTLKIRSTKLEDSAMYFCATRGTGNEKLFFGSGTQLSVL.

The chain joins TRBV9 to TRBJ2-5; TRBD2 matches 13 bases. Germline CDR1 is SGDLS and CDR2 is YYNGEE. The V gene end was trimmed by 3 bases and the J gene end by 2 bases; junction bases not matched to a gene: 10. The CDR3 runs 18 residues. The CDR3 DNA sequence: TGTGCCAGCAGCGGTAGCACTAGCGGGGGGGCAAGTCAAGAGACCCAGTACTTC. This encodes CASSGSTSGGASQETQYF.

This clonotype has more than one count but fewer than ten. The chain carries TRBV2 and TRBJ2-5; no clear D. The CDR3 consists of 14 residues. Trimming pared 3 bases from V and 3 bases from J, leaving 11 bases between. CDR1 SNHLY and CDR2 FYNNEI come from the germline V gene. CDR3 coding DNA: TGTGCCAGCAGTGATCCCCCAGGAAAAGAGACCCAGTACTTC. Its translation: CASSDPPGKETQYF.

V gene TRBV7-3 combines with J gene TRBJ2-2; 7 bases line up with TRBD1. The J segment lost 4 bases and the V segment lost 5 bases, leaving 10 bases of the junction unmatched. Germline V gene data show CDR1 as SGHTA and CDR2 as FQGTGA. The length of the CDR3 is 16 residues. The DNA of the CDR3 is TGTGCCAGCAGCACTCCAGGGGGTGGTGGCACCGGGGAGCTGTTTTTT. Protein: CASSTPGGGGTGELFF.

The gene calls are TRBV20-1 and TRBJ2-1; D is ambiguous. Germline lookup yields CDR1 DFQATT and CDR2 SNEGSKA (reference sequence). The CDR3 is 12 residues long. The V and J ends lost 2 bases and 8 bases respectively, with 10 bases between them. Here the CDR3 reads CSARNLGYEQFF. DNA for the CDR3: TGCAGTGCTAGAAATCTCGGGTATGAGCAGTTCTTC.

This clonotype was counted only a few times. As DNA, the CDR3 is TGCGCCAGCAGCTTGGACGTGGCGGGGAAAGATACGCAGTATTTT. Translating gives CASSLDVAGKDTQYF. The rearrangement uses TRBV5-1 and TRBJ2-3; possibly TRBD2 for D (6 bases). The V gene lost 0 bases and the J gene lost 5 bases, with 13 bases spanning the gap. Germline V CDR1 and CDR2: SGHRS, YFSETQ. The CDR3 runs 15 residues.

A few counts support this clonotype. The chain recombines TRBV10-1 with TRBJ2-7; 7 bases line up with TRBD2. The CDR3 consists of 13 residues. Trimming at V came to 11 bases and at J to 4 bases, leaving 11 bases not matched to a gene. Germline V gene sequence: CDR1 WNHNN, CDR2 SYGVQD (reference sequence). The CDR3 reads CAVQRGLGYEQYF. The CDR3 DNA sequence: TGCGCCGTCCAGCGGGGTCTTGGGTACGAGCAGTACTTC.

This clonotype has more than one count but fewer than ten. This sequence joins TRBV6-5 and TRBJ2-2, with 11 nucleotides matching TRBD2. J lost 1 base, V lost 2 bases, and 6 bases had no gene match. The CDR3 has 18 residues. Germline V gene lookup returns CDR1 MNHEY and CDR2 SVGAGI. CDR3 sequence: CASSYTTGTSGNTGELFF. The CDR3 DNA sequence: TGTGCCAGCAGTTACACGACTGGGACTAGCGGGAACACCGGGGAGCTGTTTTTT.

The rearrangement uses TRBV12-5 and TRBJ1-2; 7 bases map to TRBD1. The CDR3 loop spans 15 amino acids. Germline V gene data show CDR1 as LGHNT and CDR2 as FRNRAP. After removal of 1 base from V and 7 bases from J, the junction contained 9 bases not matched to a gene. The CDR3 is CASGLGPGGASGYTF. The CDR3 coding sequence is TGTGCTAGTGGTTTGGGGCCAGGGGGGGCGTCTGGCTACACCTTC.

The chain couples TRBV5-1 to TRBJ2-2, with a possible D match to TRBD1 (6 bases). The CDR3 spans 16 residues. V lost 0 bases and J 6 bases, leaving 15 bases between the germline ends. Germline assignment: CDR1 SGHRS and CDR2 YFSETQ. CDR3 nucleotide sequence: TGCGCCAGCAGCTTGGACCGGGTCAAGGGGGCCGGGGAGCTGTTTTTT. As protein: CASSLDRVKGAGELFF.

The J gene is TRBJ2-3, the V gene TRBV7-3, with D perhaps matching TRBD2 (6 bases). Trimming took off 2 bases at V and 2 bases at J, with 17 bases between the two ends. The CDR3 is made up of 17 amino acids. CDR1 is SGHTA and CDR2 is FQGTGA in the germline V gene. As DNA, the CDR3 is TGTGCCAGCAGCTTATTCGGTATGGGGGGAGACACAGATACGCAGTATTTT. It codes for CASSLFGMGGDTDTQYF. The entire variable domain, with the rest obtained from reference TRBV7-3 and TRBJ2-3, is as follows: GAGVSQTPSNKVTEKGKYVELRCDPISGHTALYWYRQSLGQGPEFLIYFQGTGAADDSGLPNDRFFAVRPEGSVSTLKIQRTERGDSAVYLCASSLFGMGGDTDTQYFGPGTRLTVL.